Sequencing of this TCR beta chain was carried out in a study of immune cell composition in non-small cell lung cancer. Using immunoSEQ multiplex PCR, the repertoire was profiled, and TCRdb retains in-frame clones only, with some absent. The sample holds about 6,700 clones, 70% seen once. CDR3 length: 15 amino acids. CDR1 and CDR2 from the germline V gene are KGHSH and LQKENI. V lost 2 bases and J 0 bases, leaving 10 bases between the germline ends. The sample was lung tumor tissue. The clonotype was recovered from a human donor with non-small cell lung cancer. This sequence joins TRBV18 and TRBJ1-2, with a tentative D call TRBD1 (6 bases). CDR3 bases: TGTGCCAGCTCACCAACAGGGCTCTCTAACTATGGCTACACCTTC. Translation: CASSPTGLSNYGYTF. The variable domain in full, completed from reference TRBV18 and TRBJ1-2, reads NAGVMQNPRHLVRRRGQEARLRCSPMKGHSHVYWYRQLPEEGLKFMVYLQKENIIDESGMPKERFSAEFPKEGPSILRIQQVVRGDSAAYFCASSPTGLSNYGYTFGSGTRLTVV.